Sequencing of this TCR beta chain was carried out in a study of T cell changes during pregnancy in multiple sclerosis. The CDR3 sequence is 14 residues long. V was trimmed by 3 bases and J by 10 bases, leaving 19 bases between them. Germline CDR1 is SGDLS and CDR2 is YYNGEE. This clone has a single count. Sequencing used immunoSEQ multiplex PCR; TCRdb keeps in-frame clones, though not all of them. The top ten hold around 2.2% of the sample, which has tens of thousands of clones, 85% to 95% seen once. The rearrangement uses TRBV9 and TRBJ1-1, with D tentatively TRBD1 (5 bases). The sequence was obtained from a female donor in good health, enrolled as a control in a pregnancy study. Sequencing was performed on peripheral blood, taken in the second trimester of pregnancy. The CDR3 DNA follows: TGTGCCAGCAGCGCCCCCGACGGACATGAAGTAGCTTTCTTT. Translating it yields CASSAPDGHEVAFF.